The sequence of this T cell receptor (beta chain) was determined in a study of blood T cell repertoires in COVID-19. Study-level background: The United States, Italy and Spain provided the acute and convalescent COVID-19 samples. PBMCs, B-cell-depleted T cells, or T cells provided the cDNA or gDNA that made up the material.

Libraries were prepared by immunoSEQ multiplex PCR; TCRdb keeps only in-frame clonotypes and omits some of them. Of a few hundred thousand clones listed, around 86% are singletons. The sequenced sample consisted of peripheral blood. This TCR came from a man aged 25-45 years who had recovered from COVID-19.

The CDR3 nucleotides are TGTGCCAGCAGTCCAGGACAGGTACCCGGGGAGCTGTTTTTT. This sequence encodes CASSPGQVPGELFF. The rearrangement uses TRBV6-5 and TRBJ2-2; the match to TRBD1 covers 7 bases. Trimming took 5 bases from V and 6 from J; bases not matched to a gene: 6. The CDR3 extends over 14 amino acids. Germline loops: CDR1 MNHEY, CDR2 SVGAGI.